This T cell receptor beta chain came from a study of shared clonotypes between healthy human individuals. CD45RO negativity and positive selection for CCR7 defined naive CD8 cells, a population that excluded terminally differentiated effector memory CD45RA+ cells. Concerning this clone itself: The same CDR3 is also encoded by other DNA sequences in this sample.

The CDR3 spans 14 residues. V shed 5 bases, J shed 8 bases, and the junction held 7 bases outside the gene matches. Germline V gene data show CDR1 as MDHEN and CDR2 as SYDVKM. The protocol was immunoSEQ multiplex PCR, while the TCRdb copy is restricted to in-frame clones and leaves out a portion. The sample comprises some 2.1 million clones, about 95% of which are singletons, and 0.9% to 1.4% rests with the top ten. This clonotype originated in a man younger than 30 in good health. Sequenced sample: naive CD8+ T cells sorted from blood. This chain joins TRBV28 and TRBJ1-4; 8 nucleotides line up with TRBD1. CDR3 DNA: TGTGCCAGCAGTCAAACAGGGGGAGACGAAAAACTGTTTTTT. Encoded protein: CASSQTGGDEKLFF.